Below are 20 T cell receptor beta chains sequenced from a single sample in a study of shared clonotypes between healthy human individuals. Only CD45RO-negative cells positively selected for CCR7 counted as naive CD8 cells, so terminally differentiated effector memory CD45RA+ cells were excluded. Profiled with immunoSEQ multiplex PCR; TCRdb holds only in-frame clones, not every one. The sample has over 2,000,000 clones; about 93% are singletons. Sequences were obtained from naive CD8+ T cells from PBMCs. These receptors were taken from a young man in good health. Some clones in this sample may be carry-over from other donors' samples.

V gene TRBV6-6 combines with J gene TRBJ2-7; 8 bases line up with TRBD2. Germline V gives CDR1 MNHNY, CDR2 SVGAGI (reference sequence). The CDR3 runs 15 residues. V was pared by 6 bases and J by 4 bases, with 11 bases of the junction left unmatched. CDR3 amino acids: CASSQRSGRTYEQYF. CDR3 bases: TGTGCCAGCAGCCAAAGGAGCGGGAGAACGTACGAGCAGTACTTC.

This chain connects TRBV15 to TRBJ2-7; D may be TRBD2 (6 bases). CDR1 is LNHNV and CDR2 is YYDKDF in the germline V gene (reference sequence). This CDR3 has 12 residues. Trimming pared 2 bases from V and 10 bases from J, leaving 12 bases between. The CDR3 reads CATSRPKEGQYF. In DNA, the CDR3 is TGTGCCACCAGCAGACCGAAGGAGGGCCAGTACTTC.

The V gene is TRBV13, the J gene TRBJ2-7, with TRBD2 matching over 10 bases. The germline V gene encodes CDR1 PRHDT and CDR2 FYEKMQ (reference sequence). V lost 0 bases to trimming and J lost 3 bases; unmatched junction nucleotides: 8. The length of the CDR3 is 17 residues. CDR3 protein: CASSLGPGLAENYEQYF. DNA for the CDR3: TGTGCCAGCAGCTTAGGCCCCGGACTAGCGGAAAACTACGAGCAGTACTTC.

The chain uses TRBV7-9 and TRBJ2-1; TRBD2 matches 8 bases. Per the germline V gene, CDR1 is SEHNR and CDR2 is FQNEAQ (reference sequence). The CDR3 contains 15 residues. J lost 7 bases, V lost 0 bases, and 5 bases had no gene match. The CDR3 sequence: CASSLASGKRNEQFF. CDR3 in DNA: TGTGCCAGCAGCTTAGCTAGCGGGAAACGGAATGAGCAGTTCTTC. The complete variable domain, with remaining parts taken from reference TRBV7-9 and TRBJ2-1, reads DTGVSQNPRHKITKRGQNVTFRCDPISEHNRLYWYRQTLGQGPEFLTYFQNEAQLEKSRLLSDRFSAERPKGSFSTLEIQRTEQGDSAMYLCASSLASGKRNEQFFGPGTRLTVL.

The V gene is TRBV25-1, the J gene TRBJ1-3; the match to TRBD1 covers 7 bases. There are 15 residues in the CDR3. Germline lookup yields CDR1 MGHDK and CDR2 SYGVNS. With V trimmed by 2 bases and J by 5 bases, 6 bases remained unmatched. The CDR3 here is CASSEGGDSRNTIYF. CDR3 nucleotides: TGTGCCAGCAGTGAAGGAGGGGACAGCAGAAACACCATATATTTT.

The rearrangement uses TRBV4-3 and TRBJ1-3, with unresolved D. Trimming took off 0 bases at V and 2 bases at J, with 5 bases between the two ends. CDR3 size: 14 residues. Germline V gene lookup returns CDR1 LGHNA and CDR2 YSLEER. The CDR3 DNA is TGCGCCAGCAGCCAAGAACATGCTGGAAACACCATATATTTT. Translated, it gives CASSQEHAGNTIYF.

This chain uses TRBV13 with TRBJ1-2; weak D call: TRBD1 (5 bases). The germline V gene encodes CDR1 PRHDT and CDR2 FYEKMQ (reference sequence). V was clipped by 4 bases and J by 4 bases, with 16 bases between them. This CDR3 is built from 15 residues. CDR3 nucleotide sequence: TGTGCCAGCAGCTCGGAAACCAGGGCGGGCTATGGCTACACCTTC. Its protein product is CASSSETRAGYGYTF.

V is TRBV4-3 and J is TRBJ2-1; perhaps TRBD2 as D (5 bases). The CDR3 totals 16 residues. Trimming removed 1 base at V and 2 bases at J, with 12 bases between. CDR1 is LGHNA, CDR2 YSLEER, per germline. The DNA of the CDR3 is TGCGCCAGCAGCCAAGCTAGGCCGGGGACCTACAATGAGCAGTTCTTC. Encoded protein: CASSQARPGTYNEQFF.

The chain combines TRBV7-3 with TRBJ2-1; D is ambiguous. Germline-derived CDR1 and CDR2 are SGHTA and FQGTGA. V lost 5 bases and J 0 bases, leaving 11 bases between the germline ends. This CDR3 has 15 amino acids. CDR3 loop: CASSQTQSSYNEQFF. The CDR3 bases are TGTGCCAGCAGCCAGACCCAAAGCTCCTACAATGAGCAGTTCTTC.

Concerning this clone itself: This sample also contains other DNA sequences that code for the same CDR3. The CDR3 sequence is CASSFGSYNEQFF. CDR3 nucleotide sequence: TGTGCCAGCAGTTTTGGCTCATACAATGAGCAGTTCTTC. V usage is TRBV27 and J usage is TRBJ2-1; the D is unclear. There are 13 residues in the CDR3. In germline, CDR1 is MNHEY, CDR2 SMNVEV (reference sequence). Deletions cut 3 bases from V and 4 bases from J, with 7 bases between.

With regard to this clone: The same CDR3 is also encoded by other DNA sequences in this sample. The CDR3 spells CASSYSIGESYNEQFF. CDR3 nucleotide sequence: TGTGCCAGCAGTTACTCGATTGGAGAGTCCTACAATGAGCAGTTCTTC. The gene calls are TRBV6-5 and TRBJ2-1, with D unresolved. CDR1 and CDR2 (germline): MNHEY, SVGAGI. The V gene lost 0 bases and the J gene lost 1 base, with 10 bases spanning the gap. The CDR3 totals 16 residues.

This sequence joins TRBV2 and TRBJ2-1; 12 nucleotides align to TRBD2. J lost 6 bases, V lost 7 bases, and 7 bases had no gene match. Per germline, CDR1 SNHLY and CDR2 FYNNEI. There are 15 residues in the CDR3. CDR3 region: CASKVLAGGTNEQFF. The DNA of the CDR3 is TGTGCCAGCAAAGTCCTAGCGGGAGGGACCAATGAGCAGTTCTTC.

V is TRBV5-1 and J is TRBJ2-3, with 10 nucleotides matching TRBD2. The CDR3 has 16 amino acids. V was pared by 7 bases and J by 5 bases, with 13 bases of the junction left unmatched. Germline CDR1 and CDR2: SGHRS and YFSETQ. In nucleotides, the CDR3 is TGCGCCAGCCCCCGGGGTAGAGCGGGAGGGTTAGATACGCAGTATTTT. This sequence encodes CASPRGRAGGLDTQYF. The variable domain in full, with the rest retrieved from reference TRBV5-1 and TRBJ2-3, is KAGVTQTPRYLIKTRGQQVTLSCSPISGHRSVSWYQQTPGQGLQFLFEYFSETQRNKGNFPGRFSGRQFSNSRSEMNVSTLELGDSALYLCASPRGRAGGLDTQYFGPGTRLTVL.

This chain links TRBV27 with TRBJ1-2; a possible D gene is TRBD1 (5 bases). CDR3 length: 14 amino acids. Germline V gene data show CDR1 as MNHEY and CDR2 as SMNVEV (reference sequence). Trimming took 3 bases from V and 4 from J, leaving 12 bases between them. The CDR3, as DNA: TGTGCCAGCAGTTTTAGGGGAATGGCCTATGGCTACACCTTC. Translation: CASSFRGMAYGYTF.

The count of this clone is one. Other nucleotide sequences from this sample produce the same CDR3. The J gene is TRBJ2-1, the V gene TRBV7-9; maybe TRBD2 (5 bases). Trimming cost V 0 bases and J 4 bases, with 7 bases left between them. The CDR3 covers 14 residues. Looked up from germline, CDR1 is SEHNR and CDR2 is FQNEAQ (reference sequence). The CDR3 loop is CASSLAGGYNEQFF. CDR3 DNA: TGTGCCAGCAGCTTAGCGGGCGGGTACAATGAGCAGTTCTTC. Full variable domain (missing parts from reference TRBV7-9 and TRBJ2-1): DTGVSQNPRHKITKRGQNVTFRCDPISEHNRLYWYRQTLGQGPEFLTYFQNEAQLEKSRLLSDRFSAERPKGSFSTLEIQRTEQGDSAMYLCASSLAGGYNEQFFGPGTRLTVL.

The chain uses TRBV19 and TRBJ2-7, with 7 bases aligning to TRBD1. The ends lost 3 bases at V and 2 bases at J; junction bases unmatched: 13. The CDR3 consists of 17 residues. Germline V lookup: CDR1 LNHDA, CDR2 SQIVND (reference sequence). The CDR3 here is CASSIAGGQGVTYEQYF. DNA of the CDR3: TGTGCCAGTAGTATCGCCGGCGGTCAGGGGGTGACCTACGAGCAGTACTTC. The full variable domain, completed using reference TRBV19 and TRBJ2-7, is DGGITQSPKYLFRKEGQNVTLSCEQNLNHDAMYWYRQDPGQGLRLIYYSQIVNDFQKGDIAEGYSVSREKKESFPLTVTSAQKNPTAFYLCASSIAGGQGVTYEQYFGPGTRLTVT.

V usage is TRBV28 and J usage is TRBJ2-5; D may be TRBD2 (6 bases). CDR1 and CDR2 from the germline V gene are MDHEN and SYDVKM. V was pared by 6 bases and J by 5 bases, with 16 bases between. The CDR3 extends over 14 amino acids. The CDR3: CASSVLAGGETQYF. The CDR3 DNA is TGTGCCAGCAGCGTTCTAGCAGGAGGGGAGACCCAGTACTTC.

The V gene is TRBV28, the J gene TRBJ1-3, with a possible D match to TRBD1 (5 bases). V was shortened by 6 bases and J by 0 bases, with 15 bases between the two germline ends. The CDR3 contains 16 residues. Looked up from germline, CDR1 is MDHEN and CDR2 is SYDVKM. The CDR3 sequence is CASRQGPQISGNTIYF. In nucleotides, the CDR3 is TGTGCCAGCAGGCAGGGTCCCCAGATCTCTGGAAACACCATATATTTT.

The V and J genes are TRBV29-1 and TRBJ2-7; D is unclear. V lost 7 bases and J 5 bases, leaving 9 bases between the germline ends. CDR1 is SQVTM, CDR2 ANQGSEA, per germline. The CDR3 extends over 10 amino acids. DNA for the CDR3: TGCAGCGCTGGAGACAACGAGCAGTACTTC. It codes for CSAGDNEQYF.

This chain uses TRBV6-1 with TRBJ2-7; 11 bases match TRBD1. This CDR3 is 20 amino acids long. Germline V CDR1 and CDR2: MNHNS, SASEGT. V shed 2 bases, J shed 0 bases, and the junction held 15 bases outside the gene matches. As DNA, the CDR3 is TGTGCCAGCAGTGAAAGTTATAGGACAGGGGGCGCCTACTTCTCCTACGAGCAGTACTTC. Translation: CASSESYRTGGAYFSYEQYF.